This is a list of T cell receptor beta chains from one sample in a study of T cell changes during pregnancy in multiple sclerosis. TCRdb's table, derived via immunoSEQ multiplex PCR, lists solely in-frame clones and lacks some. The table lists 65,000 to 95,000 clones, around 91% of them singletons, with less than 2.5% in the top ten. The material sequenced was peripheral blood, taken before pregnancy. These receptors were collected from a female donor with multiple sclerosis, enrolled in a pregnancy study. Each CDR3 is given without its conserved first and last residue. Rows give clone size only sometimes, using once, few, many, or a class for an expanded clone.

V gene: TRBV5-4; clone size: NA; CDR3 protein: ASSLRDYGYT
V gene: TRBV5-4; clone size: NA; CDR3 protein: ASSFGGGHNTGELF
V gene: TRBV19; clone size: NA; CDR3 protein: ASSSAPDSYGYT
V gene: TRBV15; clone size: NA; CDR3 protein: ATSSPTLPAGLGVELF
V gene: TRBV19; clone size: NA; CDR3 protein: ASSYGQGFNEKLF
V gene: TRBV29-1; clone size: NA; CDR3 protein: SVGGDVENTIY
V gene: TRBV27; clone size: NA; CDR3 protein: ASSLGGYANEKLF
V gene: TRBV9; clone size: NA; CDR3 protein: ASSVAGTNYGYT
V gene: TRBV19; clone size: once; CDR3 protein: ASSSLRPGPGNTIY
V gene: TRBV7-9; clone size: NA; CDR3 protein: ASSFRTGNYNEQF
V gene: TRBV6-1; clone size: once; CDR3 protein: ASSERGTDPDGAQY
V gene: TRBV4-1; clone size: once; CDR3 protein: ASSQEGLAGPYNEQF
V gene: TRBV19; clone size: NA; CDR3 protein: ASSIWVRDYGYT
V gene: TRBV6-1; clone size: NA; CDR3 protein: ASAREGYEQY
V gene: TRBV30; clone size: few; CDR3 protein: ARGTEWNEKLF
V gene: TRBV29-1; clone size: few; CDR3 protein: SVRGGGDQPQH
V gene: TRBV7-2; clone size: few; CDR3 protein: ASSSSGPGEPTYEQY